This TCR beta chain originates from a study of T cell responses to AZD1222 COVID-19 vaccine. With V trimmed by 4 bases and J by 6 bases, 6 bases remained unmatched. Looked up from germline, CDR1 is SGHTS and CDR2 is YDEGEE. The CDR3 runs to 14 residues. The protocol was immunoSEQ multiplex PCR, while the TCRdb copy is restricted to in-frame clones and leaves out a portion. The table has about 69,000 clones, 75% to 90% seen once; the top ten hold around a quarter. By sample fraction, this clone is medium-sized. The antigen is not known. The study's findings and limits: Spike-specific TCR breadth rose after two AZD1222 doses, and depth rose as well. The donor cohort was predominantly white British with a female majority, and clonal diversity may have been underestimated.

The input for sequencing was peripheral blood, taken 28 days after the second AZD1222 dose. This sequence was found in an adult who received the AZD1222 COVID-19 vaccine. This chain uses TRBV5-8 with TRBJ2-3; 9 positions agree with TRBD1. The CDR3 DNA is TGTGCCAGCAGCAACGGACAGGGGACGGATACGCAGTATTTT. As protein: CASSNGQGTDTQYF.